This T cell receptor (beta chain) originates from a study of T cell responses to AZD1222 COVID-19 vaccine. Overall study findings and caveats: Reportedly, nearly half of unique spike TCRs recognized epitopes outside B.1.351/B.1.1.7 mutations. Repertoires in all cases were sampled only once the peak T cell response had passed. With two AZD1222 doses given, Spike-specific TCR breadth and depth both rose.

Deletions cut 6 bases from V and 4 bases from J, with 13 bases between. Germline lookup yields CDR1 SGHTA and CDR2 FQGNSA. This CDR3 comprises 14 residues. Sequencing was performed with immunoSEQ multiplex PCR; in TCRdb, only in-frame clones are kept and a portion is missing. The sample records about 76,000 clones, around three quarters being singletons. Comments on this clone: The antigen remains unidentified.

The material sequenced was peripheral blood, taken 28 days after the second dose of the MenACWY control vaccine. This TCR came from an adult who received the MenACWY meningococcal vaccine as a control. This sequence joins TRBV7-2 and TRBJ2-1; D call uncertain. This CDR3 is CASSPQTGYNEQFF. The CDR3, as DNA: TGTGCCAGCAGTCCCCAGACGGGTTACAATGAGCAGTTCTTC. Using reference TRBV7-2 and TRBJ2-1 for the parts outside the CDR3, the full variable domain is GAGVSQSPSNKVTEKGKDVELRCDPISGHTALYWYRQSLGQGLEFLIYFQGNSAPDKSGLPSDRFSAERTGGSVSTLTIQRTQQEDSAVYLCASSPQTGYNEQFFGPGTRLTVL.